Each of the 16 T cell receptor beta chains below was sequenced from the same sample in a study of T cells in narcolepsy. Method: immunoSEQ multiplex PCR; TCRdb's copy keeps in-frame clones and lacks some. Of 27,000 or so clones listed, 75% to 85% were seen once; the top ten hold under 1.3%. Sequencing was done on a sample of CD45RA- memory CD4+ T cells from PBMCs. These receptors were collected from a human donor with narcolepsy.

This clone has a single count. J is TRBJ2-5 and V is TRBV18; 13 positions match TRBD2. The junction had 7 bases not matched to a gene; V was cut back by 1 base and J by 5 bases. Germline assignment: CDR1 KGHSH and CDR2 LQKENI. The CDR3 is made up of 17 amino acids. The CDR3 is CASSPRTSGSDQETQYF. The CDR3 nucleotides are TGTGCCAGCTCACCACGGACTAGCGGGAGTGATCAGGAGACCCAGTACTTC.

V and J are TRBV15 and TRBJ1-5, with D unresolved. The CDR3 spans 12 residues. Per the germline V gene, CDR1 is LNHNV and CDR2 is YYDKDF (reference sequence). Trimming took off 0 bases at V and 6 bases at J, with 3 bases between the two ends. CDR3 nucleotide sequence: TGTGCCACCAGCAGAGATATTCAGCCCCAGCATTTT. The encoded protein is CATSRDIQPQHF.

This chain uses TRBV29-1 with TRBJ2-3, with TRBD2 matching over 7 bases. The trim removed 4 bases at V and 0 bases at J, leaving 4 bases unmatched. Germline CDR1 SQVTM, CDR2 ANQGSEA. The CDR3 is 14 amino acids. CDR3 coding DNA: TGCAGCGTTGGAGGCGGGAGCAGCACAGATACGCAGTATTTT. This gives the protein CSVGGGSSTDTQYF.

Concerning this clone itself: A junction end diverges from the germline sequence, so it may reflect a read error. V and J are TRBV5-4 and TRBJ1-4; D gene unclear. Per the germline V gene, CDR1 is SGHNT and CDR2 is YYREEE (reference sequence). The CDR3 has 13 residues. The CDR3 protein is CASRPRPKEKLFF. CDR3 bases: TGTGCCAGCAGACCACGGCCTAAGGAAAAACTGTTTTTT.

The chain carries TRBV6-6 and TRBJ1-2; D gene ambiguous. V shed 6 bases and J shed 5 bases, with 16 bases lying between them. Germline V gene data show CDR1 as MNHNY and CDR2 as SVGAGI (reference sequence). This CDR3 contains 14 residues. The CDR3 bases are TGTGCCAGCAGGGCCGCGAGAACCATTTATGGCTACACCTTC. Protein: CASRAARTIYGYTF.

Regarding this clone: Other DNA sequences in the sample encode the same CDR3. The rearrangement joins TRBV5-1 to TRBJ1-5, with a tentative D call TRBD1 (6 bases). Trimming left V 4 bases short and J 6 bases short, with 20 bases between. Germline CDR1 SGHRS, CDR2 YFSETQ. The CDR3 is made up of 16 amino acids. The CDR3 bases are TGCGCCAGCAGCCCTGAGGGGGGGGCCGGGGGTCAGCCCCAGCATTTT. It specifies CASSPEGGAGGQPQHF.

This chain links TRBV19 with TRBJ1-4, with 8 bases that match TRBD1. The CDR3 runs to 15 residues. Germline CDR1 and CDR2: LNHDA and SQIVND (reference sequence). The V segment lost 4 bases and the J segment 0 bases; nucleotides outside the gene matches: 1. Here the CDR3 DNA reads TGTGCCAGTAGTACGGACAGGGCAACTAATGAAAAACTGTTTTTT. Amino acids: CASSTDRATNEKLFF.

V gene TRBV5-1 combines with J gene TRBJ2-3; TRBD1 aligns across 10 bases. This CDR3 comprises 16 residues. Germline V lookup: CDR1 SGHRS, CDR2 YFSETQ. Losses at the gene ends were 3 bases for V and 0 bases for J; bases not matched to a gene: 4. The CDR3 nucleotides are TGCGCCAGCAGCTGGACAGGGGGTTTGAGCACAGATACGCAGTATTTT. Translating it yields CASSWTGGLSTDTQYF.

This clone appeared a single time. This chain uses TRBV7-6 with TRBJ2-1; 7 nucleotides agree with TRBD2. CDR1 and CDR2 (germline): SGHVS, FNYEAQ. Trimming at V came to 4 bases and at J to 8 bases, leaving 11 bases not matched to a gene. This CDR3 has 15 amino acids. CDR3: CASSSRWSGTYEQFF. CDR3 DNA sequence: TGTGCCAGCAGCTCCCGGTGGAGCGGGACTTATGAGCAGTTCTTC.

The V gene is TRBV7-6, the J gene TRBJ2-7, with no clear D. Germline V gene data show CDR1 as SGHVS and CDR2 as FNYEAQ. V lost 5 bases and J lost 1, with 12 bases in between. CDR3 length equals 14 residues. CDR3 sequence (DNA): TGTGCCAGCAGCCCCCTGACTGTTTCCTACGAGCAGTACTTC. It encodes CASSPLTVSYEQYF.

V gene TRBV11-3 combines with J gene TRBJ2-5; unclear D gene. The V end lost 2 bases, the J end lost 5 bases, and 9 bases lay between the germline ends. Germline V gene lookup returns CDR1 SGHNT and CDR2 YENEEA. The CDR3 length is 13 residues. For the CDR3, the DNA is TGTGCCAGCAGCTTATATGGGTCGGAGACCCAGTACTTC. Translated, it gives CASSLYGSETQYF. The complete variable domain, with remaining parts taken from reference TRBV11-3 and TRBJ2-5, reads EAGVVQSPRYKIIEKKQPVAFWCNPISGHNTLYWYLQNLGQGPELLIRYENEEAVDDSQLPKDRFSAERLKGVDSTLKIQPAELGDSAVYLCASSLYGSETQYFGPGTRLLVL.

The chain links TRBV6-5 to TRBJ1-2; a weak D match, TRBD1 (6 bases). From germline, CDR1 is MNHEY and CDR2 SVGAGI. The CDR3 is made up of 14 amino acids. V was clipped by 6 bases and J by 4 bases, with 15 bases between them. CDR3 in DNA: TGTGCCAGCAGAAAAACAGGGTCCTTCTATGGCTACACCTTC. Amino acids: CASRKTGSFYGYTF.

The chain carries TRBV27 and TRBJ1-3, with a possible D match to TRBD1 (5 bases). V was clipped by 5 bases and J by 4 bases, with 15 bases between them. Looked up from germline, CDR1 is MNHEY and CDR2 is SMNVEV (reference sequence). The CDR3 length is 15 residues. CDR3: CASSPRWGDGNTIYF. In nucleotides, the CDR3 is TGTGCCAGCAGTCCAAGGTGGGGGGACGGAAACACCATATATTTT.

CDR3 in DNA: TGCGCCAGCAGCAGGGACGGCACGCACGAGCAGTACTTC. Its translation is CASSRDGTHEQYF. The chain uses TRBV5-1 and TRBJ2-7; D possibly matches TRBD1 or TRBD2 (5 bases each). V lost 4 bases and J 5 bases, leaving 13 bases between the germline ends. This CDR3 is 13 amino acids long. Germline V gene sequence: CDR1 SGHRS, CDR2 YFSETQ. Full variable domain (rest looked up from reference TRBV5-1 and TRBJ2-7): KAGVTQTPRYLIKTRGQQVTLSCSPISGHRSVSWYQQTPGQGLQFLFEYFSETQRNKGNFPGRFSGRQFSNSRSEMNVSTLELGDSALYLCASSRDGTHEQYFGPGTRLTVT.

A few counts support this clone. The V gene is TRBV29-1, the J gene TRBJ2-7, with D perhaps TRBD2 (5 bases). Germline loops: CDR1 SQVTM, CDR2 ANQGSEA. The germline V and J ends were trimmed by 5 bases and 10 bases, with 21 bases remaining between them. The length of the CDR3 is 13 residues. CDR3 nucleotide sequence: TGCAGCGTTCAACAGATCGAGACGGCGGGTCAGTACTTC. Translation: CSVQQIETAGQYF.

This clone was recorded only once. This chain uses TRBV28 with TRBJ2-7; TRBD2 is a possible D gene (6 bases). V was trimmed by 3 bases and J by 2 bases, leaving 17 bases between them. The V gene's germline CDR1 is MDHEN and CDR2 SYDVKM. The CDR3 length is 16 residues. The CDR3 spells CASSFNLATLTYEQYF. The CDR3 DNA sequence: TGTGCCAGCAGTTTTAATCTAGCGACCCTCACCTACGAGCAGTACTTC.